This TCR beta chain came from a study of blood T cell repertoires in COVID-19. TCRdb keeps only in-frame clones here, not all; method: immunoSEQ multiplex PCR. Found here are nearly 25,000 clones, about 86% of them singletons; the top ten hold 5% to 8%. V trimming: 3 bases; J trimming: 0 bases; junction bases outside the gene matches: 8. The CDR3 consists of 17 residues. Germline V lookup: CDR1 LGHDT, CDR2 YNNKEL (reference sequence). Sequencing was carried out using peripheral blood. The TCR comes from a man aged 65-85 years with acute or convalescent COVID-19. The chain couples TRBV3-1 (or the pseudogene TRBV3-2) to TRBJ2-1; 7 bases match TRBD2. The CDR3 sequence: CASSHLTSAYSYNEQFF. CDR3 bases: TGTGCCAGCAGCCACCTCACTAGCGCCTACTCCTACAATGAGCAGTTCTTC.